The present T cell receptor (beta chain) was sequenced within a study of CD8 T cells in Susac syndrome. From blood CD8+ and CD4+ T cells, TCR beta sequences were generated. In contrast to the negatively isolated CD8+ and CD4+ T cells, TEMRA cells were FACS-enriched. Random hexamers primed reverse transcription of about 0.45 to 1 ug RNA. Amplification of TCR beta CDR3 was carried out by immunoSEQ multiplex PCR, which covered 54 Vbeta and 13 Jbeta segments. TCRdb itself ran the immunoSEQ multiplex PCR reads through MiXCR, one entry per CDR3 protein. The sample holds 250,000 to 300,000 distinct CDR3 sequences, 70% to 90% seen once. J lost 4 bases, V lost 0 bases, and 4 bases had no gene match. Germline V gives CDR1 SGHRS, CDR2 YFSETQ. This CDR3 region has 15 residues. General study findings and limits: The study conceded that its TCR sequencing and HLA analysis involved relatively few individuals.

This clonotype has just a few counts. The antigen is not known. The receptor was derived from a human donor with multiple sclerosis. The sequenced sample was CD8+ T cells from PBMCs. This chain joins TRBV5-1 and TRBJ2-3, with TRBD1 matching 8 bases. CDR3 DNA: TGCGCCAGCAGCTTGGAGGCAGGGGGCCCAGATACGCAGTATTTT. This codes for CASSLEAGGPDTQYF.